These 28 T cell receptor beta chains were all obtained from the same sample, sequenced in a study of T cell clones after liver transplantation. Here immunoSEQ multiplex PCR was the method, and the copy in TCRdb shows in-frame clones only, minus some. The data show thousands of clones, with about three quarters seen just once and roughly a quarter held by the top ten. Sequenced here: CD8+ T cells from blood, sampled before liver transplant. These receptors all stem from a human donor who received a liver transplant.

The chain is built from TRBV30 and TRBJ2-1; 12 nucleotides agree with TRBD2. The CDR3 extends over 14 amino acids. Germline CDR1 and CDR2: GTSNPN and SVGIG (reference sequence). The V and J ends lost 8 bases and 6 bases, in that order; junction bases with no gene match: 8. The CDR3 DNA reads TGTGCCGGACCTAGCGGGAGGGCCCCCAATGAGCAGTTCTTC. It yields the protein CAGPSGRAPNEQFF.

The chain has TRBV10-3 and TRBJ1-1, with 10 bases identical to TRBD1. Germline-derived CDR1 and CDR2 are ENHRY and SYGVKD. The CDR3 consists of 14 residues. The trim removed 8 bases at V and 1 base at J, leaving 4 bases unmatched. The CDR3 nucleotides read TGTGCCATCGGGGGGACAGGGGCGAACACTGAAGCTTTCTTT. Protein: CAIGGTGANTEAFF.

The V call is TRBV5-1, the J call TRBJ2-7; TRBD1 agrees at 8 bases. V dropped 1 base and J dropped 5; count of bases not matched to a gene: 8. The CDR3 runs 15 residues. The germline gives CDR1 SGHRS, CDR2 YFSETQ. The CDR3 region is CASSLSPAGGDEQYF. In DNA form, the CDR3 reads TGCGCCAGCAGCTTGTCCCCGGCAGGGGGCGACGAGCAGTACTTC.

This clone appeared a few times. Here the CDR3 DNA reads TGCGCCAGCAGCCCCCGATTTGCAGACAGGGCAACTTTCTCGGTGGATACGCAGTATTTT. It translates to CASSPRFADRATFSVDTQYF. The chain carries TRBV5-1 and TRBJ2-3, with TRBD1 identical over 7 bases. The CDR3 totals 20 residues. The V gene's germline CDR1 is SGHRS and CDR2 YFSETQ. V shed 4 bases, J shed 6 bases, and the junction held 26 bases outside the gene matches.

This chain links TRBV4-1 with TRBJ2-7, with D perhaps matching TRBD1 (7 bases). CDR1 is MGHRA, CDR2 YSYEKL, per germline. The germline V and J ends were trimmed by 1 base and 2 bases, with 12 bases remaining between them. This CDR3 has 15 residues. CDR3 sequence: CASSQGRDSTYEQYF. In nucleotides, the CDR3 is TGCGCCAGCAGCCAAGGGAGGGACAGCACCTACGAGCAGTACTTC.

The chain combines TRBV5-1 with TRBJ2-7; D is undetermined. From germline, CDR1 is SGHRS and CDR2 YFSETQ. CDR3 length: 12 residues. The V end lost 0 bases, the J end lost 6 bases, and 7 bases lay between the germline ends. CDR3 in amino acids: CASSLGTSEQYF. The CDR3 DNA is TGCGCCAGCAGCTTGGGGACCTCCGAGCAGTACTTC.

This clone was found a few times. This chain connects TRBV4-1 to TRBJ1-2; D unclear. Germline CDR1 and CDR2: MGHRA and YSYEKL. V lost 1 base to trimming and J lost 0 bases, with 6 bases between them. The CDR3 extends over 14 amino acids. The DNA of the CDR3 is TGCGCCAGCAGCCAAGGAAGTACTAACTATGGCTACACCTTC. As protein: CASSQGSTNYGYTF.

This rearrangement joins TRBV30 to TRBJ1-3; D is ambiguous. V dropped 1 base and J dropped 2 bases, with 21 bases sitting between them. The CDR3 covers 18 residues. Germline loops: CDR1 GTSNPN, CDR2 SVGIG (reference sequence). This chain's CDR3 is CAWSARGILSGTGNTIYF. The CDR3 DNA follows: TGTGCCTGGAGTGCCCGAGGTATCCTGTCGGGGACTGGAAACACCATATATTTT.

The rearrangement joins TRBV5-1 to TRBJ1-1; 9 bases line up with TRBD1. The junction had 14 bases not matched to a gene; V was cut back by 7 bases and J by 1 base. The length of the CDR3 is 17 residues. Per germline, CDR1 SGHRS and CDR2 YFSETQ. The CDR3 sequence: CASQIATGGSTNTEAFF. The CDR3 DNA is TGCGCCAGCCAAATTGCTACAGGGGGCTCCACGAACACTGAAGCTTTCTTT.

This clone was observed a handful of times. V is TRBV19 and J is TRBJ1-6, with D perhaps matching TRBD1 (5 bases). The ends were cut back, 3 bases at V and 10 bases at J, with 16 bases in the middle. This CDR3 contains 15 residues. From germline, CDR1 is LNHDA and CDR2 SQIVND (reference sequence). The CDR3 DNA is TGTGCCAGTAGTATGGGGCGAGGGCCAGGATCACCCCTCCACTTT. It is translated as CASSMGRGPGSPLHF.

The chain uses TRBV29-1 and TRBJ1-1; unclear D gene. CDR1 is SQVTM and CDR2 is ANQGSEA in the germline V gene. V was cut by 4 bases and J by 2 bases, with 11 bases left in between. The CDR3 contains 13 residues. This CDR3 reads CSVGVGYNTEAFF. The CDR3 DNA sequence: TGCAGCGTTGGAGTGGGCTATAACACTGAAGCTTTCTTT.

J is TRBJ1-1 and V is TRBV29-1; 9 bases are a match to TRBD1. Germline V gene sequence: CDR1 SQVTM, CDR2 ANQGSEA. J gave up 1 base and V 6 bases, and 3 bases lay outside the gene matches. The CDR3 contains 13 residues. DNA for the CDR3: TGCAGCGTAGAGGACAGGGGGAACACTGAAGCTTTCTTT. It codes for CSVEDRGNTEAFF.

V usage is TRBV7-9 and J usage is TRBJ2-1; TRBD2 agrees at 8 bases. This CDR3 comprises 15 residues. The V gene end was trimmed by 5 bases and the J gene end by 4 bases; junction bases not matched to a gene: 7. Germline CDR1 and CDR2: SEHNR and FQNEAQ (reference sequence). The chain's CDR3 is CASSLSGGAYNEQFF. CDR3 bases: TGTGCCAGCAGCCTAAGCGGGGGAGCATACAATGAGCAGTTCTTC.

This clone was detected a few times. This rearrangement joins TRBV19 to TRBJ1-2; no firm D call. V shed 3 bases and J shed 7 bases, with 12 bases lying between them. The CDR3 spans 13 residues. Looked up from germline, CDR1 is LNHDA and CDR2 is SQIVND (reference sequence). The CDR3 is CASSMSSVIGYTF. The CDR3 nucleotides read TGTGCCAGTAGTATGAGTTCAGTCATTGGCTACACCTTC.

The chain employs TRBV6-4 and TRBJ2-7; the match to TRBD1 covers 9 bases. This CDR3 comprises 14 residues. V gave up 5 bases and J gave up 1 base; unmatched junction bases: 3. In germline, CDR1 is MRHNA, CDR2 SNTAGT. CDR3 nucleotide sequence: TGTGCCAGCAGTCCCGGGACAGGGTCCTACGAGCAGTACGTC. This codes for CASSPGTGSYEQYV.

This chain joins TRBV28 and TRBJ1-6, with D possibly TRBD1 on 5 matching bases. This CDR3 has 15 amino acids. The V gene's germline CDR1 is MDHEN and CDR2 SYDVKM. V lost 6 bases to trimming and J lost 0 bases, with 9 bases between them. CDR3 DNA: TGTGCCAGCAGGGGGGAGAGCTCCTATAATTCACCCCTCCACTTT. This translates into CASRGESSYNSPLHF.

Remarks on this clone: At the DNA level, this CDR3 is encoded by other sequences in the same sample as well. The chain uses TRBV6-6 and TRBJ1-1; D is unresolved. V was shortened by 4 bases and J by 5 bases, with 11 bases between the two germline ends. CDR3 length: 13 residues. The germline gives CDR1 MNHNY, CDR2 SVGAGI (reference sequence). The CDR3 region is CASSSGGRTEAFF. CDR3 nucleotide sequence: TGTGCCAGCAGTTCGGGAGGGAGGACTGAAGCTTTCTTT.

This clone appeared a single time. The chain recombines TRBV5-5 with TRBJ2-7; D gene ambiguous. Trimming removed 4 bases at V and 0 bases at J, with 11 bases between. Germline assignment: CDR1 SGHKS and CDR2 YYEKEE (reference sequence). The CDR3 is made up of 14 amino acids. The CDR3 nucleotides read TGTGCCAGCAGCCTGTCAGGAAGCTCCTACGAGCAGTACTTC. Translated: CASSLSGSSYEQYF.

The rearrangement uses TRBV10-3 and TRBJ2-2; D not resolved. V was trimmed by 1 base and J by 0 bases, leaving 15 bases between them. The V gene's germline CDR1 is ENHRY and CDR2 SYGVKD. The CDR3 has 18 residues. CDR3 amino acids: CAISEFGRVISNTGELFF. The DNA of the CDR3 is TGTGCCATCAGTGAGTTTGGTCGGGTAATCTCGAACACCGGGGAGCTGTTTTTT.

The chain couples TRBV5-6 to TRBJ2-7; 14 bases are shared with TRBD2. The V gene end was trimmed by 4 bases and the J gene end by 6 bases; junction bases not matched to a gene: 6. Germline loops: CDR1 SGHDT, CDR2 YYEEEE. The CDR3 length is 15 residues. CDR3 DNA sequence: TGTGCCAGCAGCCCCAGACTAGCGGGGGGGAGCGAGCAGTACTTC. Protein: CASSPRLAGGSEQYF.

This chain connects TRBV27 to TRBJ2-1, with 9 bases lining up with TRBD2. Looked up from germline, CDR1 is MNHEY and CDR2 is SMNVEV (reference sequence). V shed 2 bases, J shed 8 bases, and the junction held 7 bases outside the gene matches. The CDR3 consists of 15 residues. Here the CDR3 DNA reads TGTGCCAGCAGTTTAAAGCTAGCGGGGCGGGATGAGCAGTTCTTC. Protein: CASSLKLAGRDEQFF.

The chain couples TRBV9 to TRBJ1-2; D remains ambiguous. The length of the CDR3 is 14 residues. Germline V gene sequence: CDR1 SGDLS, CDR2 YYNGEE. V was pared by 2 bases and J by 3 bases, with 11 bases between. The CDR3 sequence is CASSVFLGYYGYTF. Written as DNA, the CDR3 is TGTGCCAGCAGCGTTTTTTTGGGGTACTATGGCTACACCTTC.

V usage is TRBV15 and J usage is TRBJ2-1, with 9 bases matching TRBD2. Germline trimming cut 0 bases from V and 2 bases from J; bases unmatched to any gene: 5. CDR3 length: 17 amino acids. The germline V gene encodes CDR1 LNHNV and CDR2 YYDKDF (reference sequence). Written as DNA, the CDR3 is TGTGCCACCAGCAGAGATATGGCGGGGGGGCCCTACAATGAGCAGTTCTTC. Translation gives CATSRDMAGGPYNEQFF.

This rearrangement joins TRBV7-8 to TRBJ1-5; D is uncertain. This CDR3 contains 17 residues. V dropped 4 bases and J dropped 5 bases, with 21 bases sitting between them. Germline V gene data show CDR1 as SGHVS and CDR2 as FQNEAQ. CDR3 loop: CASSSLAGFVPDQPQHF. As DNA, the CDR3 is TGTGCCAGCAGCTCCCTGGCGGGTTTCGTTCCGGATCAGCCCCAGCATTTT. Full variable domain (rest looked up from reference TRBV7-8 and TRBJ1-5): GAGVSQSPRYKVAKRGQDVALRCDPISGHVSLFWYQQALGQGPEFLTYFQNEAQLDKSGLPSDRFFAERPEGSVSTLKIQRTQQEDSAVYLCASSSLAGFVPDQPQHFGDGTRLSIL.

The CDR3 sequence: CASSPLPGGSYNEQFF. The CDR3 DNA follows: TGTGCCAGCAGTCCGTTGCCAGGGGGTTCCTACAATGAGCAGTTCTTC. The V and J genes are TRBV27 and TRBJ2-1; 7 nucleotides line up with TRBD1. Germline V gives CDR1 MNHEY, CDR2 SMNVEV (reference sequence). V lost 5 bases to trimming and J lost 1 base; unmatched junction nucleotides: 8. The length of the CDR3 is 16 residues.

The chain joins TRBV6-1 to TRBJ2-4; a possible D gene is TRBD2 (7 bases). V lost 1 base and J 7 bases, leaving 11 bases between the germline ends. The CDR3 has 14 amino acids. Germline V lookup: CDR1 MNHNS, CDR2 SASEGT. In DNA form, the CDR3 reads TGTGCCAGCAGTGAAGGGGGGGGCAATAACATTCAGTACTTC. Its translation is CASSEGGGNNIQYF.

The V and J genes are TRBV15 and TRBJ2-2; 7 bases align to TRBD2. The CDR3 loop spans 17 amino acids. Germline loops: CDR1 LNHNV, CDR2 YYDKDF (reference sequence). The V segment lost 8 bases and the J segment 0 bases; nucleotides outside the gene matches: 12. DNA of the CDR3: TGTGCCACCCGCCCTGGGGGGGGGATCGCGAACACCGGGGAGCTGTTTTTT. Protein: CATRPGGGIANTGELFF. Supplemented by reference TRBV15 and TRBJ2-2, the full variable domain reads DAMVIQNPRYQVTQFGKPVTLSCSQTLNHNVMYWYQQKSSQAPKLLFHYYDKDFNNEADTPDNFQSRRPNTSFCFLDIRSPGLGDTAMYLCATRPGGGIANTGELFFGEGSRLTVL.

The genes are TRBV13 and TRBJ2-1; 12 nucleotides align to TRBD1. The CDR3 loop spans 16 amino acids. Germline trimming cut 0 bases from V and 12 bases from J; bases unmatched to any gene: 9. Germline V gene data show CDR1 as PRHDT and CDR2 as FYEKMQ (reference sequence). This CDR3 reads CASSLGGQGALFGQFF. DNA for the CDR3: TGTGCCAGCAGCTTAGGGGGACAGGGGGCCCTCTTTGGGCAGTTCTTC.